These 21 T cell receptor beta chains originate from one sample sequenced in a study of lymphopenia after photon versus proton radiotherapy. Clones were sequenced by immunoSEQ multiplex PCR, and TCRdb holds only the in-frame ones, with some missing. Here the sample spans roughly 30,000 clones, 80% to 90% being singletons. This specimen was peripheral blood, taken from a patient treated with proton-based radiotherapy. All receptors come from a woman aged 55-70 years with cholangiocarcinoma. Some clones in this sample may be carry-over from other donors' samples.

The gene calls are TRBV18 and TRBJ2-7; 10 bases map to TRBD1. The germline V gene encodes CDR1 KGHSH and CDR2 LQKENI. CDR3 length: 14 residues. The V gene end was trimmed by 2 bases and the J gene end by 3 bases; junction bases not matched to a gene: 1. The CDR3 bases are TGTGCCAGCTCACCAGGGACAGGGGTCTACGAGCAGTACTTC. This encodes CASSPGTGVYEQYF.

The chain combines TRBV11-2 with TRBJ1-1, with no clear D. Germline V gene sequence: CDR1 SGHAT, CDR2 FQNNGV. This CDR3 spans 14 amino acids. V shed 2 bases and J shed 0 bases, with 7 bases lying between them. The CDR3 coding sequence is TGTGCCAGCAGCTTAAATACTATGAACACTGAAGCTTTCTTT. Its protein is CASSLNTMNTEAFF.

The V call is TRBV9, the J call TRBJ2-1; D is uncertain. The CDR3 covers 13 residues. V lost 0 bases and J 8 bases, leaving 9 bases between the germline ends. Germline-derived CDR1 and CDR2 are SGDLS and YYNGEE. In DNA, the CDR3 is TGTGCCAGCAGCGTAGTTGGGGTCCATGAGCAGTTCTTC. Translation: CASSVVGVHEQFF. Based on the CDR3 plus reference TRBV9 and TRBJ2-1, the full variable domain is DSGVTQTPKHLITATGQRVTLRCSPRSGDLSVYWYQQSLDQGLQFLIQYYNGEERAKGNILERFSAQQFPDLHSELNLSSLELGDSALYFCASSVVGVHEQFFGPGTRLTVL.

DNA for the CDR3: TGTGCCAGCAGTGAAGTGGGACAGGGTTACGAGCAGTACTTC. Translated: CASSEVGQGYEQYF. The gene calls are TRBV6-1 and TRBJ2-7; 9 bases fit TRBD1. The CDR3 contains 14 residues. The V gene's germline CDR1 is MNHNS and CDR2 SASEGT. Trimming took 1 base from V and 4 from J; bases not matched to a gene: 2.

The chain combines TRBV5-1 with TRBJ1-3; no clear D gene. The CDR3 has 12 amino acids. Trimming removed 4 bases at V and 3 bases at J, with 5 bases between. From germline, CDR1 is SGHRS and CDR2 YFSETQ. The CDR3 DNA reads TGCGCCAGCAGCCGAGATGGAAACACCATATATTTT. This sequence encodes CASSRDGNTIYF.

Details on this clone: The identical CDR3 is also encoded by other nucleotide sequences in the sample. This chain connects TRBV7-2 to TRBJ2-3, with a possible D match to TRBD2 (6 bases). The CDR3 runs to 15 residues. CDR1 is SGHTA, CDR2 FQGNSA, per germline. V was shortened by 0 bases and J by 3 bases, with 10 bases between the two germline ends. Written as DNA, the CDR3 is TGTGCCAGCAGCTTAGCCGGGAGTCTGACAGATACGCAGTATTTT. Protein sequence: CASSLAGSLTDTQYF.

This chain links TRBV6-4 with TRBJ2-7, with D hard to call. CDR1 MRHNA and CDR2 SNTAGT come from the germline V gene. CDR3 size: 10 residues. The V gene lost 4 bases and the J gene lost 6 bases, with 4 bases spanning the gap. CDR3 nucleotide sequence: TGTGCCAGCAGTGGATTCGAGCAGTACTTC. It specifies CASSGFEQYF.

V is TRBV4-1 and J is TRBJ2-3; D tentatively reads TRBD1 or TRBD2 (6 bases each). Trimming shortened V by 2 bases and J by 2 bases, and 8 bases separated the two germline ends. The CDR3 is 14 residues long. Looked up from germline, CDR1 is MGHRA and CDR2 is YSYEKL. This chain's CDR3 is CASSQRGDTDTQYF. CDR3 DNA sequence: TGCGCCAGCAGCCAAAGGGGGGACACAGATACGCAGTATTTT.

The chain employs TRBV13 and TRBJ2-3; no definite D call. The CDR3 is 15 amino acids. Trimming shortened V by 5 bases and J by 2 bases, and 14 bases separated the two germline ends. Germline assignment: CDR1 PRHDT and CDR2 FYEKMQ (reference sequence). DNA for the CDR3: TGTGCCAGCAGCCCCGCAGATACAGTCACAGATACGCAGTATTTT. This codes for CASSPADTVTDTQYF. The variable domain in full, with the rest retrieved from reference TRBV13 and TRBJ2-3, is AAGVIQSPRHLIKEKRETATLKCYPIPRHDTVYWYQQGPGQDPQFLISFYEKMQSDKGSIPDRFSAQQFSDYHSELNMSSLELGDSALYFCASSPADTVTDTQYFGPGTRLTVL.

The rearrangement links TRBV6-5 to TRBJ2-7, with TRBD2 identical over 8 bases. Losses at the gene ends were 6 bases for V and 6 bases for J; bases not matched to a gene: 13. The CDR3 loop spans 15 amino acids. The V gene's germline CDR1 is MNHEY and CDR2 SVGAGI. As DNA, the CDR3 is TGTGCCAGCAGGCGACTAGCGCAAGGGCAGGCCGAGCAGTACTTC. Its protein product is CASRRLAQGQAEQYF.

V and J are TRBV28 and TRBJ2-7, with TRBD1 matching over 8 bases. With V trimmed by 5 bases and J by 3 bases, 6 bases remained unmatched. Germline V lookup: CDR1 MDHEN, CDR2 SYDVKM. The CDR3 spans 14 residues. The CDR3 reads CASSAPDRGYEQYF. DNA of the CDR3: TGTGCCAGCAGTGCCCCAGACAGGGGCTACGAGCAGTACTTC.

This clone has just a few counts. V usage is TRBV4-2 and J usage is TRBJ2-7; the D is unclear. The V gene's germline CDR1 is LGHNA and CDR2 YNFKEQ. This CDR3 is 15 amino acids long. V was clipped by 1 base and J by 5 bases, with 15 bases between them. Here the CDR3 DNA reads TGTGCCAGCAGCCAAGTGGTGGGCAGGCGCGACGAGCAGTACTTC. This sequence encodes CASSQVVGRRDEQYF.

V and J are TRBV5-5 and TRBJ1-1; D unresolved. Germline CDR1 SGHKS, CDR2 YYEKEE (reference sequence). The CDR3 contains 12 residues. The V end was cut by 2 bases, the J end by 4 bases, with 6 bases between. The CDR3 loop reads CASSLRSTEAFF. In nucleotides, the CDR3 is TGTGCCAGCAGCTTAAGAAGCACTGAAGCTTTCTTT.

This chain joins TRBV11-2 and TRBJ1-1, with D unclear. Germline CDR1 SGHAT, CDR2 FQNNGV. The CDR3 is made up of 14 amino acids. V was pared by 3 bases and J by 6 bases, with 14 bases between. CDR3 coding DNA: TGTGCCAGCAGCTTCCCCGGGTCGAGAGCTGAAGCTTTCTTT. Translation: CASSFPGSRAEAFF.

The chain joins TRBV29-1 to TRBJ1-5; the D is unclear. Trimming stripped 1 base from V and 6 bases from J, with 10 bases between. Germline V gives CDR1 SQVTM, CDR2 ANQGSEA. The CDR3 sequence is 13 residues long. The CDR3 sequence: CSVEASLGQPQHF. The CDR3 nucleotides read TGCAGCGTTGAAGCTTCCCTGGGTCAGCCCCAGCATTTT. The full variable domain, its missing parts supplied by reference TRBV29-1 and TRBJ1-5, is SAVISQKPSRDICQRGTSLTIQCQVDSQVTMMFWYRQQPGQSLTLIATANQGSEATYESGFVIDKFPISRPNLTFSTLTVSNMSPEDSSIYLCSVEASLGQPQHFGDGTRLSIL.

The V call is TRBV25-1, the J call TRBJ2-3; no reliable D call. Trimming stripped 3 bases from V and 0 bases from J, with 10 bases between. The CDR3 totals 15 residues. The germline V gene encodes CDR1 MGHDK and CDR2 SYGVNS. CDR3 residues: CASSDPTRSTDTQYF. The CDR3 DNA reads TGTGCCAGCAGTGACCCGACCCGGAGCACAGATACGCAGTATTTT.

This chain connects TRBV7-3 to TRBJ2-1, with TRBD2 matching 7 bases. The germline gives CDR1 SGHTA, CDR2 FQGTGA. The CDR3 length is 15 residues. V lost 3 bases to trimming and J lost 6 bases; unmatched junction nucleotides: 8. This chain's CDR3 is CASSFGGTEPNEQFF. The CDR3 nucleotides read TGTGCCAGCAGCTTCGGGGGGACCGAACCCAATGAGCAGTTCTTC.

A single count supports this clone. The chain joins TRBV7-2 to TRBJ2-7; 10 bases map to TRBD2. Per germline, CDR1 SGHTA and CDR2 FQGNSA. The V segment lost 6 bases and the J segment 4 bases; nucleotides outside the gene matches: 9. The CDR3 runs 15 residues. As DNA, the CDR3 is TGTGCCAGCAGGGTCACCGGGACTAGCGAATACGAGCAGTACTTC. This translates into CASRVTGTSEYEQYF.

CDR3 coding DNA: TGTGCCTGGAGTCCACCGGGACTAGCGTCTAGCACAGATACGCAGTATTTT. This gives the protein CAWSPPGLASSTDTQYF. This rearrangement joins TRBV30 to TRBJ2-3, with 10 bases that match TRBD2. The ends lost 2 bases at V and 0 bases at J; junction bases unmatched: 8. The CDR3 consists of 17 residues. CDR1 is GTSNPN and CDR2 is SVGIG in the germline V gene (reference sequence).

CDR3 nucleotides: TGCGCCAGCAGCCAAGATAGGGTACGGGGTACGGGCCAGTACTTC. This encodes CASSQDRVRGTGQYF. This chain links TRBV4-3 with TRBJ2-5; D is perhaps TRBD2 (5 bases). The CDR3 is made up of 15 amino acids. Germline V gives CDR1 LGHNA, CDR2 YSLEER. The V gene lost 0 bases and the J gene lost 10 bases, with 18 bases spanning the gap.

This chain links TRBV6-5 with TRBJ1-1; no firm D call. V lost 6 bases, J lost 0 bases, and 14 bases lay in between. The germline CDR1 and CDR2 sequences are MNHEY and SVGAGI. The CDR3 contains 15 residues. The CDR3 DNA follows: TGTGCCAGCAGACCGCAGATGGGGTTGAACACTGAAGCTTTCTTT. Amino acids: CASRPQMGLNTEAFF.